The table lists the clone carrying this TCR beta chain with a few counts. No antigen is known for it. Each patient relapsed following autologous stem cell transplantation, and prior brentuximab vedotin exposure differed. Reported best responses ranged across complete response, partial response or progressive disease. Assay used: immunoSEQ multiplex PCR; TCRdb lists only in-frame clones, some missing. The profile shows 13,000 or so clones, about four fifths of them singletons. The CDR3 is made up of 15 amino acids. V was trimmed by 9 bases and J by 0 bases, leaving 15 bases between them. The germline CDR1 and CDR2 sequences are MNHNS and SASEGT. This entry comes from a study of PD-1 blockade in classical Hodgkin lymphoma. Study outcomes and limitations: Patients with a complete response exhibited baseline diversity comparable to newly diagnosed patients.

Sequenced here: peripheral blood mononuclear cells (PBMCs), sampled at baseline. This TCR came from a human donor with classical Hodgkin lymphoma. The chain combines TRBV6-1 with TRBJ1-5, with no clear D. This chain's CDR3 is CASHINRYSNQPQHF. Here the CDR3 DNA reads TGTGCCAGTCACATCAACCGCTATAGCAATCAGCCCCAGCATTTT.